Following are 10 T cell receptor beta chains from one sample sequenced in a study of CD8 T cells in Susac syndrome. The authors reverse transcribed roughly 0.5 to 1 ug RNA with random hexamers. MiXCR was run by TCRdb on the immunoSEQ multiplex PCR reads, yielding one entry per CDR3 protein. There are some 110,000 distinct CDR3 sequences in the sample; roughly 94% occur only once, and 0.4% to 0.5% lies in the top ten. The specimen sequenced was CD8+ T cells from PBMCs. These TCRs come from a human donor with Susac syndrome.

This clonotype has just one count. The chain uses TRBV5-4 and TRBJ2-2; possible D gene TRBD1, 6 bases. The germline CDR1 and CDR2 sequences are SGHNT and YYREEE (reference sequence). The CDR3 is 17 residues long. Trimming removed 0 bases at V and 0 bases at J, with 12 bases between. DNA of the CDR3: TGTGCCAGCAGCTTGGACCCCTCAGGGGCGAACACCGGGGAGCTGTTTTTT. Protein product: CASSLDPSGANTGELFF.

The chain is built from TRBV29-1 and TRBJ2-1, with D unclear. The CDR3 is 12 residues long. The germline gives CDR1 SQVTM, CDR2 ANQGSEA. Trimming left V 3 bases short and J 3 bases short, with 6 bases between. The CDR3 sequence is CSVEPVYNEQFF. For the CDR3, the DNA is TGCAGCGTTGAGCCGGTCTACAATGAGCAGTTCTTC.

CDR3 residues: CASSGQDSSYEQYF. The CDR3 bases are TGTGCCAGCAGTGGGCAGGACAGCTCCTACGAGCAGTACTTC. The gene calls are TRBV2 and TRBJ2-7, with D possibly matching TRBD1 (6 bases). The CDR3 runs 14 residues. V was cut by 4 bases and J by 0 bases, with 10 bases left in between. The V gene's germline CDR1 is SNHLY and CDR2 FYNNEI.

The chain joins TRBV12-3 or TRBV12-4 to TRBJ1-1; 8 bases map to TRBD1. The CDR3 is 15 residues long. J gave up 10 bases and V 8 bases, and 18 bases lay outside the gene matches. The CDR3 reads CASAPLGQEAAGAFF. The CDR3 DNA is TGTGCCAGCGCTCCCTTGGGACAGGAAGCCGCAGGAGCTTTCTTT.

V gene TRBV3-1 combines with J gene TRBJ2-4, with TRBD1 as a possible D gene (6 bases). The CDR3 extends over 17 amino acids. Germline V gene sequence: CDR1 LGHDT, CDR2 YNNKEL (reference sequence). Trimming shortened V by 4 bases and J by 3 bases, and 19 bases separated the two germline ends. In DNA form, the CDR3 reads TGTGCCAGCAGCCCCCTCGAGGGGGTTTCAGACAAAAACATTCAGTACTTC. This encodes CASSPLEGVSDKNIQYF.

In DNA, the CDR3 is TGTGCCAGCAGACACATAAACACTGAAGCTTTCTTT. Amino acids: CASRHINTEAFF. The chain uses TRBV6-5 and TRBJ1-1; unclear D gene. Trimming removed 6 bases from V and 2 bases from J, with 7 bases in between. CDR1 is MNHEY, CDR2 SVGAGI, per germline. CDR3 length: 12 residues.

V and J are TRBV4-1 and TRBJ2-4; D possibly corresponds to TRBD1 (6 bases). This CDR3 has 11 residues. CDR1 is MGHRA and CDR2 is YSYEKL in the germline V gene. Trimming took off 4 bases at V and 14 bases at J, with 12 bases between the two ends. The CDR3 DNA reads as TGCGCCAGCAGCCGAAGTGACAGGAAGTACTTC. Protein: CASSRSDRKYF.

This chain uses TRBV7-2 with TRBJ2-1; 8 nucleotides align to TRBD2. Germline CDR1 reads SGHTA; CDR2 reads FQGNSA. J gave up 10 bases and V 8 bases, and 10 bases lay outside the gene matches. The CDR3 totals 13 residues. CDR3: CASWDGGAGEQFF. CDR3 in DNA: TGTGCCAGCTGGGACGGGGGGGCGGGAGAGCAGTTCTTC.

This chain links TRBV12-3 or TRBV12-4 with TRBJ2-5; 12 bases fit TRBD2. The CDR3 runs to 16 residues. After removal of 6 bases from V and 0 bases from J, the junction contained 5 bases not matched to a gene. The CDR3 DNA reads TGTGCCAGCAGCACCGGGACTAGCGGGTACCAAGAGACCCAGTACTTC. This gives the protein CASSTGTSGYQETQYF.

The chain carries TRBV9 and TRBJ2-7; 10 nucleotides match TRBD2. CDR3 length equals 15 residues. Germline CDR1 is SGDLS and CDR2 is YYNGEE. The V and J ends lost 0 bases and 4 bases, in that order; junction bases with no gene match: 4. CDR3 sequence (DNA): TGTGCCAGCAGCGTAGGAGTAGCGGGGGGTTACGAGCAGTACTTC. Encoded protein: CASSVGVAGGYEQYF.